A single sample is the source of the 18 T cell receptor beta chains below, sequenced in a study of blood T cells in healthy people across ages. A J-beta primer mix and a sample-barcoded 5' primer were used in a second PCR of about 7 to 12 cycles. Each CDR3 protein gets one entry after TCRdb re-called the 5' RACE reads with MiXCR. Here the sample spans fewer than 900,000 distinct CDR3 sequences, approximately 50% being singletons. Specimen: blood. Receptor source: an older woman in good health.

The chain combines TRBV27 with TRBJ2-1; 7 nucleotides align to TRBD1. Germline V lookup: CDR1 MNHEY, CDR2 SMNVEV (reference sequence). V lost 6 bases, J lost 0 bases, and 2 bases stayed unmatched. CDR3 size: 14 residues. The DNA for the CDR3 is TGTGCCAGCAGGGGGGACAGCTCCTACAATGAGCAGTTCTTC. Translation: CASRGDSSYNEQFF.

V gene TRBV18 combines with J gene TRBJ2-5; D gene uncertain. The assigned J gene may be wrong: the sequence end matches TRBJ2-7 better. This CDR3 has 14 residues. The germline CDR1 and CDR2 sequences are KGHSH and LQKENI. CDR3 amino acids: CASSPPSKVYEQYF. The CDR3 DNA follows: TGTGCCAGCTCACCACCGAGCAAAGTTTACGAGCAGTACTTC.

This rearrangement joins TRBV5-1 to TRBJ2-1; weak D call: TRBD2 (5 bases). Between the trimmed V and J ends, which lost 4 bases and 3 bases, there was a span of 17 bases. The CDR3 has 16 amino acids. Germline CDR1 SGHRS, CDR2 YFSETQ. In DNA, the CDR3 is TGCGCCAGCAGCATGGACCCGGCCCGGGACTACAATGAGCAGTTCTTC. It codes for CASSMDPARDYNEQFF.

This clonotype appeared a few times. This chain joins TRBV25-1 and TRBJ2-5; no firm D call. Germline V gene sequence: CDR1 MGHDK, CDR2 SYGVNS. Trimming stripped 2 bases from V and 4 bases from J, with 11 bases between. CDR3 length: 14 amino acids. As DNA, the CDR3 is TGTGCCAGCAGTGAACCTGGAGTGGGAGAGACCCAGTACTTC. Protein product: CASSEPGVGETQYF.

CDR3 in amino acids: CSVGTENSPLHF. DNA of the CDR3: TGCAGCGTTGGAACAGAGAATTCACCCCTCCACTTT. The rearrangement uses TRBV29-1 and TRBJ1-6; D remains unclear. CDR1 SQVTM and CDR2 ANQGSEA come from the germline V gene. Trimming took off 4 bases at V and 7 bases at J, with 8 bases between the two ends. The CDR3 consists of 12 residues. The variable domain in full, completed from reference TRBV29-1 and TRBJ1-6, reads SAVISQKPSRDICQRGTSLTIQCQVDSQVTMMFWYRQQPGQSLTLIATANQGSEATYESGFVIDKFPISRPNLTFSTLTVSNMSPEDSSIYLCSVGTENSPLHFGNGTRLTVT.

The J gene is TRBJ2-3, the V gene TRBV9, with D unresolved. V was pared by 4 bases and J by 0 bases, with 12 bases between. Germline assignment: CDR1 SGDLS and CDR2 YYNGEE. The CDR3 loop spans 15 amino acids. Written as DNA, the CDR3 is TGTGCCAGCAGCTACGGTCTGGATAGCACAGATACGCAGTATTTT. Translated, it gives CASSYGLDSTDTQYF.

The chain employs TRBV9 and TRBJ2-3; TRBD2 matches 7 bases. The J segment lost 2 bases and the V segment lost 0 bases, leaving 6 bases of the junction unmatched. The CDR3 has 16 residues. The germline CDR1 and CDR2 sequences are SGDLS and YYNGEE. The CDR3 coding sequence is TGTGCCAGCAGCGTAGCTAGCGGACGACCCACAGATACGCAGTATTTT. It translates to CASSVASGRPTDTQYF. The variable domain in full, completed from reference TRBV9 and TRBJ2-3, reads DSGVTQTPKHLITATGQRVTLRCSPRSGDLSVYWYQQSLDQGLQFLIQYYNGEERAKGNILERFSAQQFPDLHSELNLSSLELGDSALYFCASSVASGRPTDTQYFGPGTRLTVL.

V is TRBV30 and J is TRBJ1-2; 11 positions agree with TRBD1. J gave up 8 bases and V 0 bases, and 8 bases lay outside the gene matches. This CDR3 contains 15 residues. Germline CDR1 GTSNPN, CDR2 SVGIG (reference sequence). The DNA of the CDR3 is TGTGCCTGGAGTGTCAAGGACAGGGGGCGAATGGGCTACACCTTC. This codes for CAWSVKDRGRMGYTF.

The rearrangement joins TRBV7-3 to TRBJ2-6; D not resolved. Germline V CDR1 and CDR2: SGHTA, FQGTGA. The CDR3 spans 15 residues. V was clipped by 2 bases and J by 3 bases, with 8 bases between them. For the CDR3, the DNA is TGTGCCAGCAGCTTAGCCTCTAATGGGGCCAACGTCCTGACTTTC. Translation: CASSLASNGANVLTF.

The rearrangement uses TRBV5-4 and TRBJ2-5; 10 nucleotides agree with TRBD2. The CDR3 length is 14 residues. J lost 5 bases, V lost 3 bases, and 4 bases had no gene match. Germline V lookup: CDR1 SGHNT, CDR2 YYREEE (reference sequence). The CDR3 bases are TGTGCCAGCAGCTCTTCGACTAGCGGGGAGACCCAGTACTTC. Amino acids: CASSSSTSGETQYF.

The chain has TRBV6-2 or TRBV6-3 and TRBJ1-2; 8 bases agree with TRBD1. In germline, CDR1 is MNHEY, CDR2 SVGEGT. Unmatched junction bases numbered 3, after V lost 2 bases and J lost 4 bases. The CDR3 has 14 residues. This CDR3 is CASSYRGQGYGYTF. The CDR3 DNA sequence: TGTGCCAGCAGTTACCGCGGACAGGGCTATGGCTACACCTTC.

This clonotype was picked up a small number of times. The chain employs TRBV4-2 and TRBJ1-1; TRBD1 might be the D (6 bases). V was pared by 4 bases and J by 0 bases, with 12 bases between. Germline CDR1 LGHNA, CDR2 YNFKEQ. The CDR3 extends over 15 amino acids. As DNA, the CDR3 is TGTGCCAGCAGCCGACAGGAACTCATGAACACTGAAGCTTTCTTT. Translation: CASSRQELMNTEAFF.

The V gene is TRBV6-2 or TRBV6-3, the J gene TRBJ1-1, with D tentatively TRBD1 (6 bases). Germline CDR1 MNHEY, CDR2 SVGEGT. The CDR3 is 11 amino acids. The germline V and J ends were trimmed by 2 bases and 11 bases, with 9 bases remaining between them. The CDR3: CASSYGGRAFF. For the CDR3, the DNA is TGTGCCAGCAGTTACGGGGGGCGCGCTTTCTTT.

The gene calls are TRBV7-2 and TRBJ2-7, with 9 nucleotides matching TRBD2. The germline V gene encodes CDR1 SGHTA and CDR2 FQGNSA. Germline trimming cut 1 base from V and 3 bases from J; bases unmatched to any gene: 4. The CDR3 totals 15 residues. Written as DNA, the CDR3 is TGTGCCAGCAGCTTAGTTCCGACTAGCGGCTACGAGCAGTACTTC. Encoded protein: CASSLVPTSGYEQYF.

The chain recombines TRBV27 with TRBJ1-6, with 7 positions matching TRBD1. Germline assignment: CDR1 MNHEY and CDR2 SMNVEV (reference sequence). The CDR3 extends over 15 amino acids. Losses at the gene ends were 3 bases for V and 7 bases for J; bases not matched to a gene: 6. The DNA for the CDR3 is TGTGCCAGCAGTTTTGGACAGGCAAACAATTCACCCCTCCACTTT. This sequence encodes CASSFGQANNSPLHF.

The chain uses TRBV15 and TRBJ1-6; no firm D call. V was shortened by 0 bases and J by 7 bases, with 10 bases between the two germline ends. The CDR3 contains 15 residues. Germline V gene sequence: CDR1 LNHNV, CDR2 YYDKDF (reference sequence). This CDR3 is CATSRDPRRNSPLHF. The CDR3 DNA sequence: TGTGCCACCAGCAGAGATCCCCGGCGAAATTCACCCCTCCACTTT.

This sequence joins TRBV29-1 and TRBJ1-1, with TRBD1 matching over 8 bases. The CDR3 runs 13 residues. Germline-derived CDR1 and CDR2 are SQVTM and ANQGSEA. The junction had 5 bases not matched to a gene; V was cut back by 7 bases and J by 1 base. CDR3 DNA sequence: TGCAGCGCTAGACAGGGGACGAACACTGAAGCTTTCTTT. Translating gives CSARQGTNTEAFF.

The chain has TRBV20-1 and TRBJ2-5; TRBD2 matches at 12 bases. This CDR3 comprises 14 residues. Trimming at V came to 0 bases and at J to 12 bases, leaving 8 bases not matched to a gene. CDR1 is DFQATT and CDR2 is SNEGSKA in the germline V gene (reference sequence). The CDR3 spells CSARDPSGRAKEYF. As DNA, the CDR3 is TGCAGTGCTAGAGATCCTAGCGGGAGGGCCAAGGAGTACTTC.